One sample yielded the 16 T cell receptor beta chains listed below, sequenced in a study of identical twins. TCRdb analysed the 5' RACE reads with MiXCR anew, one entry per CDR3 protein. The sample has 1.5 million to 2 million distinct CDR3 sequences, under 35% seen once. Input material: cord blood. The receptors were gathered from a newborn girl in good health.

V and J are TRBV5-6 and TRBJ2-3; possibly TRBD1 for D (6 bases). Per the germline V gene, CDR1 is SGHDT and CDR2 is YYEEEE. With 1 base removed from V and 2 bases from J, the gap between germline ends came to 14 bases. The CDR3 contains 16 residues. CDR3 bases: TGTGCCAGCAGCTTGTATGGGGGCAGAGTCACAGATACGCAGTATTTT. Protein sequence: CASSLYGGRVTDTQYF.

This chain connects TRBV20-1 to TRBJ2-1; D remains ambiguous. CDR1 and CDR2 from the germline V gene are DFQATT and SNEGSKA (reference sequence). The CDR3 totals 15 residues. Trimming pared 2 bases from V and 0 bases from J, leaving 11 bases between. CDR3 amino acids: CSARTKTHSYNEQFF. The CDR3, as DNA: TGCAGTGCTAGAACAAAAACCCACTCCTACAATGAGCAGTTCTTC.

This clonotype was seen a handful of times. The V gene is TRBV14, the J gene TRBJ2-7; TRBD1 might be the D (5 bases). CDR1 is SGHDN, CDR2 FVKESK, per germline. The length of the CDR3 is 16 residues. The V and J ends lost 0 bases and 0 bases respectively, with 12 bases between them. The CDR3: CASSQDRTMVSYEQYF. As DNA, the CDR3 is TGTGCCAGCAGCCAAGACCGGACAATGGTCTCCTACGAGCAGTACTTC.

J is TRBJ2-2 and V is TRBV6-2 or TRBV6-3; 7 bases agree with TRBD1. Germline V lookup: CDR1 MNHEY, CDR2 SVGEGT. V shed 7 bases, J shed 4 bases, and the junction held 6 bases outside the gene matches. This CDR3 has 14 amino acids. The CDR3 bases are TGTGCCAGCACTTGGACAGGACCCACCGGGGAGCTGTTTTTT. Amino acid sequence: CASTWTGPTGELFF.

V and J are TRBV23-1 and TRBJ1-2; 7 positions agree with TRBD1. TRBV23-1 is labeled an ORF, and its function is uncertain. With 0 bases clipped from V and 3 bases from J, the junction kept 7 bases outside the gene matches. The CDR3 has 16 residues. The CDR3 nucleotides read TGCGCCAGCAGTCAATCTGACAGGGTGGGGTACTATGGCTACACCTTC. Encoded protein: CASSQSDRVGYYGYTF.

This chain joins TRBV5-6 and TRBJ2-7; possible D gene TRBD1, 6 bases. Per germline, CDR1 SGHDT and CDR2 YYEEEE. This CDR3 comprises 14 residues. Trimming cost V 4 bases and J 6 bases, with 17 bases left between them. CDR3 coding DNA: TGTGCCAGCAGCCTCGACAGGTCCTTACGCGAGCAGTACTTC. Translation: CASSLDRSLREQYF. The full variable domain, its missing parts supplied by reference TRBV5-6 and TRBJ2-7, is DAGVTQSPTHLIKTRGQQVTLRCSPKSGHDTVSWYQQALGQGPQFIFQYYEEEERQRGNFPDRFSGHQFPNYSSELNVNALLLGDSALYLCASSLDRSLREQYFGPGTRLTVT.

This clonotype was found once. CDR3 DNA sequence: TGCGCCAGCAGCAACCAGGGGGCTGGCTACACCTTC. This sequence encodes CASSNQGAGYTF. The J gene is TRBJ1-2, the V gene TRBV10-2; TRBD1 aligns across 8 bases. The germline V gene encodes CDR1 WSHSY and CDR2 SAAADI. The V and J ends lost 6 bases and 7 bases, in that order; junction bases with no gene match: 4. This CDR3 spans 12 amino acids.

CDR3 residues: CASPAPGQNTEAFF. In DNA, the CDR3 is TGTGCCAGCCCCGCCCCGGGACAGAACACTGAAGCTTTCTTT. The chain couples TRBV4-2 to TRBJ1-1; maybe TRBD1 (6 bases). The length of the CDR3 is 14 residues. Per the germline V gene, CDR1 is LGHNA and CDR2 is YNFKEQ. The V end lost 8 bases, the J end lost 1 base, and 14 bases lay between the germline ends.

This clonotype was counted only a few times. This chain uses TRBV11-3 with TRBJ2-2, with TRBD2 identical over 10 bases. Germline CDR1 reads SGHNT; CDR2 reads YENEEA. Trimming removed 5 bases from V and 2 bases from J; junction bases left unmatched: 5. The length of the CDR3 is 16 residues. The CDR3 loop reads CASSGASGGNTGELFF. The CDR3 DNA reads as TGTGCCAGCAGCGGCGCTAGCGGGGGTAACACCGGGGAGCTGTTTTTT.

The rearrangement joins TRBV12-3 or TRBV12-4 to TRBJ1-1, with no clear D. The CDR3 totals 12 residues. V lost 3 bases, J lost 4 bases, and 6 bases lay in between. Here the CDR3 DNA reads TGTGCCAGCAGTTTCGGTATCACTGAAGCTTTCTTT. Amino acids: CASSFGITEAFF.

This clonotype showed up many times. The chain uses TRBV3-1 and TRBJ2-7, with 11 bases that match TRBD2. The CDR3 is 15 amino acids. Trimming cost V 4 bases and J 2 bases; bases outside gene matches: 4. CDR1 and CDR2 (germline): LGHDT, YNNKEL (reference sequence). The CDR3 sequence: CASSPLAGGTYEQYF. The CDR3 DNA reads as TGTGCCAGCAGCCCTCTAGCGGGGGGTACCTACGAGCAGTACTTC.

There are a few counts of this clonotype. The rearrangement uses TRBV3-1 and TRBJ2-3; D might be TRBD2 (6 bases). V gave up 1 base and J gave up 1 base, with 9 bases separating them. There are 15 residues in the CDR3. Germline V lookup: CDR1 LGHDT, CDR2 YNNKEL (reference sequence). CDR3 nucleotides: TGTGCCAGCAGCCAAGGGAGGGATCGCACAGATACGCAGTATTTT. This encodes CASSQGRDRTDTQYF.

Comments on this clonotype: At one end, the junction sequence differs from germline, possibly due to a read error. The chain combines TRBV5-1 with TRBJ2-3; 10 positions match TRBD2. CDR1 and CDR2 from the germline V gene are SGHRS and YFSETQ. This CDR3 spans 14 amino acids. CDR3 sequence reads: CASALAGDTGTQYF. The CDR3 bases are TGCGCCAGTGCTCTAGCGGGAGACACAGGTACGCAGTATTTT.

Comment on this clonotype: Since a much larger clone is just one base distant, this may be a read error. The chain has TRBV10-3 and TRBJ2-4, with a weak D call TRBD2 (6 bases). The CDR3 extends over 13 amino acids. The V gene's germline CDR1 is ENHRY and CDR2 SYGVKD. CDR3 sequence: CASGGTAKHIQYF. The CDR3 DNA sequence: TGTGCCTCCGGCGGGACGGCCAAACACATTCAGTACTTC.

J is TRBJ2-7 and V is TRBV20-1; 12 bases fit TRBD2. This CDR3 is built from 16 residues. Germline CDR1 DFQATT, CDR2 SNEGSKA (reference sequence). V lost 0 bases, J lost 6 bases, and 9 bases stayed unmatched. This chain's CDR3 is CSARDLTGLAGFEQYF. The CDR3 nucleotides read TGCAGTGCTAGAGATTTAACGGGACTAGCGGGCTTCGAGCAGTACTTC.

The chain has TRBV4-1 and TRBJ2-3; D possibly corresponds to TRBD2 (5 bases). This CDR3 is 16 amino acids long. In germline, CDR1 is MGHRA, CDR2 YSYEKL. Trimming stripped 1 base from V and 2 bases from J, with 13 bases between. The CDR3 nucleotides are TGCGCCAGCAGCCAAGGGCGGGTAACTGTCACAGATACGCAGTATTTT. As protein: CASSQGRVTVTDTQYF.